The clone carrying this T cell receptor (beta chain) was counted only a few times. MiXCR, applied by TCRdb to the RT-PCR reads, yields one record per CDR3 protein. The sample lists some 640,000 distinct CDR3 sequences; approximately 15% were seen once. The data originate from a study of response to subunit inactivated influenza vaccine. V was clipped by 6 bases and J by 1 base, with 9 bases between them. CDR1 is SEHNR and CDR2 is FQNEAQ in the germline V gene (reference sequence). This CDR3 is 13 amino acids long. The sequence was collected from a middle-aged man who received an inactivated influenza vaccine. The source material was PBMCs from blood, sampled 14 to 15 days before vaccination. The rearrangement uses TRBV7-9 and TRBJ1-1; D gene uncertain. CDR3 nucleotides: TGTGCCAGCAGATTAAAGGGGAACACTGAAGCTTTCTTT. It is translated as CASRLKGNTEAFF.